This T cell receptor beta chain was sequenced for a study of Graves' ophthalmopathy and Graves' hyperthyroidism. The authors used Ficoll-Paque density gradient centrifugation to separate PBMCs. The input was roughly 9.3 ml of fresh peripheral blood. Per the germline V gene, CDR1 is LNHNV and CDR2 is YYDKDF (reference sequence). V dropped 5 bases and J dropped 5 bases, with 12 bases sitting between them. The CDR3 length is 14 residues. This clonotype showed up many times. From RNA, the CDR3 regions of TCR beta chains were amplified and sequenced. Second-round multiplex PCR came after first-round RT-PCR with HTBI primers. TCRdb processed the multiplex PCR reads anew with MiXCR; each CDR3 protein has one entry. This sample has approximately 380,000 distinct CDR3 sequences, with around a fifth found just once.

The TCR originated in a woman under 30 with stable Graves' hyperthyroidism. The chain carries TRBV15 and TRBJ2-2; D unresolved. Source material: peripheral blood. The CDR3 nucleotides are TGTGCCACCAGCCCCGGACCCGGGACCGGGGAGCTGTTTTTT. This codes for CATSPGPGTGELFF.